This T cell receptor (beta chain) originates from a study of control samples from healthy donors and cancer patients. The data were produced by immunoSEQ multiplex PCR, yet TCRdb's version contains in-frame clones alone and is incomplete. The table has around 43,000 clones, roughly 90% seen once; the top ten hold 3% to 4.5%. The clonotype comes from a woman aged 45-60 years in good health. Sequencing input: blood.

CDR3 loop: CASSPPSQSTNYGYTF. The DNA of the CDR3 is TGTGCCAGCTCACCACCGTCCCAGTCCACTAACTATGGCTACACCTTC. This chain uses TRBV18 with TRBJ1-2, with D unresolved. Between the trimmed V and J ends, which lost 0 bases and 0 bases, there was a span of 11 bases. Germline V lookup: CDR1 KGHSH, CDR2 LQKENI. The CDR3 extends over 16 amino acids.